The 18 T cell receptor beta chains below were found in one sample sequenced in a study of graft-versus-host responses after intestinal transplantation. Sequenced by immunoSEQ multiplex PCR; TCRdb stores in-frame clones only, minus some. The profile shows 25,000 or so clones, 82% of them singletons. Their cognate antigens are unknown. This material consisted of unstimulated CD4+ T cells sorted from spleen or lymph node cells, taken before intestinal transplant. The receptors shown here come from a human donor who received an intestinal transplant.

This rearrangement joins TRBV2 to TRBJ2-1, with D unresolved. The V end lost 9 bases, the J end lost 4 bases, and 7 bases lay between the germline ends. CDR3 length: 11 amino acids. Germline CDR1 and CDR2: SNHLY and FYNNEI. The CDR3 DNA reads as TGTGCCAGGCAATCGTACAATGAGCAGTTCTTC. Amino acids: CARQSYNEQFF.

The chain links TRBV6-6 to TRBJ2-7, with TRBD1 matching over 8 bases. Germline V lookup: CDR1 MNHNY, CDR2 SVGAGI (reference sequence). The ends lost 8 bases at V and 4 bases at J; junction bases unmatched: 7. The length of the CDR3 is 13 residues. The CDR3: CASQQTGEYEQYF. CDR3 in DNA: TGTGCCAGCCAACAGACAGGGGAGTACGAGCAGTACTTC.

The rearrangement links TRBV10-1 to TRBJ2-7; 11 bases are shared with TRBD1. The CDR3 contains 13 residues. V lost 7 bases to trimming and J lost 2 bases; unmatched junction nucleotides: 1. Germline V CDR1 and CDR2: WNHNN, SYGVQD (reference sequence). Written as DNA, the CDR3 is TGCGCCAGCATGGGACAGGGGGCCTACGAGCAGTACTTC. It codes for CASMGQGAYEQYF.

This chain joins TRBV6-1 and TRBJ1-3; D is perhaps TRBD1 (6 bases). From germline, CDR1 is MNHNS and CDR2 SASEGT. Trimming cost V 10 bases and J 6 bases, with 22 bases left between them. This CDR3 comprises 15 residues. The CDR3 coding sequence is TGTGCCACCTTCGATGTGGGGGCGCATATAAACACCATATATTTT. Its translation: CATFDVGAHINTIYF.

This clone has more than one count but fewer than ten. CDR3 loop: CASSYSLTPGNTIYF. The CDR3 DNA reads TGTGCCAGCAGTTACTCGTTAACGCCAGGAAACACCATATATTTT. The V and J genes are TRBV6-5 and TRBJ1-3; the D is unclear. Germline CDR1 is MNHEY and CDR2 is SVGAGI. The V end was cut by 0 bases, the J end by 4 bases, with 10 bases between. This CDR3 comprises 15 residues.

The chain couples TRBV5-1 to TRBJ2-3; D might be TRBD1 (5 bases). The CDR3 is made up of 14 amino acids. From germline, CDR1 is SGHRS and CDR2 YFSETQ. V lost 1 base and J lost 2, with 8 bases in between. CDR3 coding DNA: TGCGCCAGCAGCTTGCGACAGAACACAGATACGCAGTATTTT. Protein: CASSLRQNTDTQYF.

The chain links TRBV2 to TRBJ2-5; 7 bases map to TRBD1. Germline V gene data show CDR1 as SNHLY and CDR2 as FYNNEI. The CDR3 is 13 amino acids. With 6 bases clipped from V and 1 base from J, the junction kept 2 bases outside the gene matches. CDR3 sequence: CASRGTAQETQYF. CDR3 sequence (DNA): TGTGCCAGCAGGGGGACAGCCCAAGAGACCCAGTACTTC.

The chain has TRBV25-1 and TRBJ2-2; perhaps D is TRBD1 or TRBD2 (5 bases each). This CDR3 comprises 12 residues. V lost 8 bases, J lost 3 bases, and 7 bases lay in between. CDR1 MGHDK and CDR2 SYGVNS come from the germline V gene. CDR3 sequence (DNA): TGTGCCAGCGGGGGTTACACCGGGGAGCTGTTTTTT. Protein: CASGGYTGELFF.

J is TRBJ2-7 and V is TRBV27; a weak D match, TRBD1 (6 bases). The V gene lost 6 bases and the J gene lost 3 bases, with 15 bases spanning the gap. Germline V gene lookup returns CDR1 MNHEY and CDR2 SMNVEV (reference sequence). The CDR3 is 14 amino acids. The chain's CDR3 is CASRATGLVYEQYF. The CDR3 DNA reads as TGTGCCAGCAGAGCTACAGGGTTAGTCTACGAGCAGTACTTC.

J is TRBJ2-6 and V is TRBV15; D unclear. Germline lookup yields CDR1 LNHNV and CDR2 YYDKDF (reference sequence). V was trimmed by 3 bases and J by 0 bases, leaving 12 bases between them. The CDR3 spans 17 residues. CDR3 sequence reads: CATSRERAFSGANVLTF. The CDR3 DNA sequence: TGTGCCACCAGCAGGGAACGGGCCTTCTCTGGGGCCAACGTCCTGACTTTC.

The J gene is TRBJ2-3, the V gene TRBV5-1, with 10 positions matching TRBD1. Unmatched junction bases numbered 5, after V lost 6 bases and J lost 4 bases. This CDR3 has 14 residues. Germline V gives CDR1 SGHRS, CDR2 YFSETQ. CDR3 sequence (DNA): TGCGCCAGCACCAACGGACAGGGGGCAGATACGCAGTATTTT. It is translated as CASTNGQGADTQYF.

The chain joins TRBV18 to TRBJ2-1; TRBD1 might be the D (6 bases). V lost 0 bases and J lost 3, with 6 bases in between. Germline V gene data show CDR1 as KGHSH and CDR2 as LQKENI. The CDR3 consists of 14 residues. This CDR3 is CASSPPTGYNEQFF. For the CDR3, the DNA is TGTGCCAGCTCACCACCGACAGGCTACAATGAGCAGTTCTTC.

The J gene is TRBJ1-1, the V gene TRBV9; 7 nucleotides agree with TRBD1. The germline V gene encodes CDR1 SGDLS and CDR2 YYNGEE. V shed 4 bases and J 0 bases; nucleotides not matched to a gene: 6. The CDR3 spans 15 residues. The CDR3 sequence: CASSPRTGMNTEAFF. The CDR3 DNA reads TGTGCCAGCAGCCCCCGGACAGGCATGAACACTGAAGCTTTCTTT.

The V and J genes are TRBV6-1 and TRBJ1-2, with D possibly TRBD1 on 5 matching bases. There are 12 residues in the CDR3. Per the germline V gene, CDR1 is MNHNS and CDR2 is SASEGT. Trimming pared 8 bases from V and 3 bases from J, leaving 10 bases between. Here the CDR3 DNA reads TGTGCCAGCGAGGGACGGGACTATGGCTACACCTTC. It is translated as CASEGRDYGYTF.

V usage is TRBV29-1 and J usage is TRBJ2-5; 7 bases are shared with TRBD2. Germline CDR1 reads SQVTM; CDR2 reads ANQGSEA. CDR3 size: 13 residues. V lost 3 bases, J lost 2 bases, and 3 bases stayed unmatched. The DNA of the CDR3 is TGCAGCGTTGAGGGGGGGGATCAAGAGACCCAGTACTTC. Its translation is CSVEGGDQETQYF.

This clone was counted only a few times. Other DNA sequences from this sample encode an identical CDR3 as well. The rearrangement uses TRBV19 and TRBJ2-3, with unresolved D. Germline CDR1 LNHDA, CDR2 SQIVND (reference sequence). CDR3 length: 14 residues. V lost 3 bases to trimming and J lost 1 base, with 8 bases between them. The CDR3 spells CASSMGPGTDTQYF. CDR3 in DNA: TGTGCCAGTAGTATGGGTCCGGGCACAGATACGCAGTATTTT.

The V call is TRBV10-2, the J call TRBJ1-1; possible D gene TRBD1, 6 bases. This CDR3 is built from 13 residues. The V gene's germline CDR1 is WSHSY and CDR2 SAAADI. V was trimmed by 7 bases and J by 4 bases, leaving 13 bases between them. The CDR3 sequence is CASTGGAGTEAFF. CDR3 in DNA: TGCGCCAGCACTGGGGGCGCGGGCACTGAAGCTTTCTTT.

The chain recombines TRBV9 with TRBJ2-5; 8 bases agree with TRBD2. Germline V lookup: CDR1 SGDLS, CDR2 YYNGEE. Losses at the gene ends were 6 bases for V and 5 bases for J; bases not matched to a gene: 12. The CDR3 totals 15 residues. The CDR3 nucleotides are TGTGCCAGCACCACTGGACAAGCGGGAGCGGAGACCCAGTACTTC. Encoded protein: CASTTGQAGAETQYF.